This TCR beta chain came from a study of blood T cell repertoires in COVID-19. Data came from immunoSEQ multiplex PCR; TCRdb stores just in-frame clones and leaves some out. The sample carries over 200,000 clones, 90% to 95% recorded once. Germline CDR1 and CDR2: SEHNR and FQNEAQ (reference sequence). The CDR3 is 16 amino acids. The V gene end was trimmed by 0 bases and the J gene end by 0 bases; junction bases not matched to a gene: 2. Participant-reported clinical history was the basis for cohort assignment. The J gene is TRBJ2-1, the V gene TRBV7-9; 7 bases agree with TRBD1. The sequence was obtained from a human donor in a cohort exposed to, infected with or recovered from COVID-19 (not recorded which). The donor label of this sample is uncertain. Source material: PBMCs or T cells enriched from blood (not recorded which). The DNA for the CDR3 is TGTGCCAGCAGCTTAGCCACAGGGGACTCCTACAATGAGCAGTTCTTC. Protein product: CASSLATGDSYNEQFF. The full variable domain, its missing parts supplied by reference TRBV7-9 and TRBJ2-1, is DTGVSQNPRHKITKRGQNVTFRCDPISEHNRLYWYRQTLGQGPEFLTYFQNEAQLEKSRLLSDRFSAERPKGSFSTLEIQRTEQGDSAMYLCASSLATGDSYNEQFFGPGTRLTVL.